This is a list of T cell receptor beta chains from one sample in a study of CD8+ T cells in alopecia areata. This table comes from immunoSEQ multiplex PCR, and its TCRdb copy is limited to in-frame clones, with some not included. The sample records over 25,000 clones, more than 60% being singletons. Sequencing was performed on NKG2D-low CD8+ T cells sorted from blood. The receptor set was obtained from a human donor with alopecia areata. The CDR3 runs from the conserved cysteine through the conserved F or W. A D gene is named only where the DNA matches it firmly. A row's size may be missing; if present it is once, few, many or a size class.

V	J	size	D	DNA	CDR3
TRBV29-1	TRBJ1-1	-	TRBD1	TGCAGCGTGAACAGGGGGGCGAGTACTGAAGCTTTCTTT	CSVNRGASTEAFF
TRBV5-6	TRBJ2-3	-	-	TGTGCCAGCAGCTTGCTAGGGAACAAGGCAGATACGCAGTATTTT	CASSLLGNKADTQYF
TRBV9	TRBJ1-2	-	-	TGTGCCAGCAGCGTGACGATTGACAGGAGCTTCTATGGCTACACCTTC	CASSVTIDRSFYGYTF
TRBV5-1	TRBJ2-7	-	-	TGCGCCAGCAGCTTGTACCTAGCGACCGACTACGAGCAGTACTTC	CASSLYLATDYEQYF
TRBV27	TRBJ2-7	-	-	TGTGCCAGCAGTCCAACAGGGATGACCTACGAGCAGTACTTC	CASSPTGMTYEQYF
TRBV23-1	TRBJ2-1	-	-	TGCGCCAGCAGTCAAATCGGGATCTCCTACAATGAGCAGTTCTTC	CASSQIGISYNEQFF
TRBV6-4	TRBJ2-3	few	-	TGTGCCAGCAGTGACCGGGGGACCACAGATACGCAGTATTTT	CASSDRGTTDTQYF
TRBV5-1	TRBJ2-3	-	-	TGCGCCAGCAGCTTGGCCGGGGGGCCAGATACGCAGTATTTT	CASSLAGGPDTQYF
TRBV29-1	TRBJ1-1	-	-	TGCAGCGTGGCCGAGGGGACTGAAGCTTTCTTT	CSVAEGTEAFF
TRBV7-9	TRBJ2-1	-	TRBD2	TGTGCCAGCAGCTTAGCGCAGCGGGGTCGCTACAATGAGCAGTTCTTC	CASSLAQRGRYNEQFF
TRBV27	TRBJ2-7	-	-	TGTGCCAGCAGCGTTCGGGGGGCCGAGCAGTACTTC	CASSVRGAEQYF
TRBV2	TRBJ2-2	-	-	TGTGCCAGCAGTGTGGGTTTTGTGTCAGCGAACACCGGGGAGCTGTTTTTT	CASSVGFVSANTGELFF
TRBV15	TRBJ2-1	-	TRBD2	TGTGCCACCAGCGTACCGGGACTAGCGAATGAGCAGTTCTTC	CATSVPGLANEQFF
TRBV4-1	TRBJ1-5	-	-	TGCGCCAGCAGCCAAGATCTTGTAGAGCAGCTCAATCAGCCCCAGCATTTT	CASSQDLVEQLNQPQHF
TRBV11-2	TRBJ1-2	-	-	TGTGCCAGCAGCTTAGGGACAGCCTATGGCTACACCTTC	CASSLGTAYGYTF
TRBV13	TRBJ2-7	-	-	TGTGCCAGCAGCCCGGGAAGCGAGCAGTACTTC	CASSPGSEQYF
TRBV14	TRBJ1-1	many	-	TGTGCCAGCAGCCATACTACCGCAGGGTCCACTGAAGCTTTCTTT	CASSHTTAGSTEAFF
TRBV2	TRBJ2-7	-	-	TGTGCCAGCAGCGGGACCCTCTACGAGCAGTACTTC	CASSGTLYEQYF
TRBV5-1	TRBJ2-7	-	-	-	CASSPTFGAGEQYF
TRBV4-1	TRBJ2-3	-	-	TGCGCCAGCAGCCAAGGGACAGTACCGACAGATACGCAGTATTTT	CASSQGTVPTDTQYF
TRBV28	TRBJ2-5	once	-	TGTGCCAGCAGTTTTAGAGGAGCCGTCGAGACCCAGTACTTC	CASSFRGAVETQYF
TRBV27	TRBJ2-2	-	-	TGTGCCAGCAGTTTAACCGTCACCGGGGAGCTGTTTTTT	CASSLTVTGELFF
TRBV11-3	TRBJ2-3	-	-	TGTGCCAGCAGCGACCGGGACAAACCTGGAACAGATACGCAGTATTTT	CASSDRDKPGTDTQYF
TRBV5-1	TRBJ2-1	once	TRBD2	TGCGCCAGCAGGCTAGCGGGAGCCAATGAGCAGTTCTTC	CASRLAGANEQFF
TRBV29-1	TRBJ2-3	-	-	TGCAGCGTTGTGTTCCAGGGTTCAGATACGCAGTATTTT	CSVVFQGSDTQYF
TRBV4-1	TRBJ2-7	-	-	TGCGCCAGCAGCCCGCCGTCGGGCTTATCCTACGAGCAGTACTTC	CASSPPSGLSYEQYF
TRBV2	TRBJ2-5	-	-	TGTGCCAGCAGTGATCGAGGGCTTAAGGAGACCCAGTACTTC	CASSDRGLKETQYF
TRBV6-5	TRBJ2-5	-	TRBD1	TGTGCCAGCAGGGGACAGGGGGCACTAGAGACCCAGTACTTC	CASRGQGALETQYF
TRBV27	TRBJ1-2	-	TRBD1	TGTGCCAGCAGTTTCAGGGGGACTAACTATGGCTACACCTTC	CASSFRGTNYGYTF
TRBV5-1	TRBJ2-7	-	-	TGCGCCAGCAGCTTGGGAGCGTCCTACGAGCAGTACTTC	CASSLGASYEQYF
TRBV7-9	TRBJ2-7	-	TRBD1	TGTGCCAGCAGCTTAGGAGGGACAGGGACATCGTACGAGCAGTACTTC	CASSLGGTGTSYEQYF
TRBV4-1	TRBJ2-3	-	-	TGCGCCAGCAGCCAAGGTCTCGGGGGAGATACGCAGTATTTT	CASSQGLGGDTQYF
TRBV13	TRBJ2-7	-	-	TGTGCCAGCAGCAATGCAGGCAGGGACGGACAGTACTTC	CASSNAGRDGQYF
TRBV29-1	TRBJ2-7	-	-	TGCAGCGTTGAAGATCCCGCAGGTGGCTACGAGCAGTACTTC	CSVEDPAGGYEQYF
TRBV29-1	TRBJ1-2	-	-	TGCAGCGTTGAAGAGGGAAATGGCTACACCTTC	CSVEEGNGYTF
TRBV4-1	TRBJ2-7	-	TRBD1	TGCGCCAGCAGCCAGGACAGGGGATTGGCCTACGAGCAGTACTTC	CASSQDRGLAYEQYF
TRBV4-3	TRBJ2-5	medium-sized	-	TGCGCCAGCAGCCAAGATCGGCACAACCAGGGTCAGACCCAGTACTTC	CASSQDRHNQGQTQYF
TRBV19	TRBJ1-2	-	-	TGTGCCAGTAGTATGGACCGTGTGGGCACCTTCTATGGCTACACCTTC	CASSMDRVGTFYGYTF
TRBV15	TRBJ2-2	once	-	TGTGCCACCAGCAAAGTGACAGCGAACACCGGGGAGCTGTTTTTT	CATSKVTANTGELFF
TRBV7-9	TRBJ2-1	-	TRBD2	TGTGCCAGCAGCCCCGGGACTAGACAATACAATGAGCAGTTCTTC	CASSPGTRQYNEQFF
TRBV4-2	TRBJ2-1	-	-	TGTGCCAGCAGCCAAGAAGGGTCCCTGCCTATCGATGAGCAGTTCTTC	CASSQEGSLPIDEQFF
TRBV4-2	TRBJ2-7	-	-	TGTGCCAGCAGCCATCTTGGGACCTCCGAGCAGTACTTC	CASSHLGTSEQYF
TRBV27	TRBJ2-7	once	TRBD1	TGTGCCAGCACCCTAACAGGGACAGGGTTTTACGAGCAGTACTTC	CASTLTGTGFYEQYF
TRBV29-1	TRBJ1-2	-	-	TGCAGCGCGTACACAGGGAAGATCGATGGCTACACCTTC	CSAYTGKIDGYTF
TRBV6-5	TRBJ1-1	-	-	TGTGCCAGCAGTTACAGGGCGGGGAACACTGAAGCTTTCTTT	CASSYRAGNTEAFF
TRBV25-1	TRBJ2-7	-	TRBD1	TGTGCCAGCAGTGTGGGGACAGGGTCCGAGCAGTACTTC	CASSVGTGSEQYF
TRBV6-5	TRBJ2-1	-	-	TGTGCCAGCAGTTACGAAAGGAGCTCCTACAATGAGCAGTTCTTC	CASSYERSSYNEQFF
TRBV27	TRBJ2-7	-	-	TGTGCCAGCAGTCCCCTGATGTCCTACGAGCAGTACTTC	CASSPLMSYEQYF
TRBV16	TRBJ2-7	-	TRBD1	TGTGCCAGCAGCCAATTTGGGACAGGGAACGAGCAGTACTTC	CASSQFGTGNEQYF
TRBV9	TRBJ2-2	few	TRBD1	TGTGCCAGCAGCTACAGGGGGCAGACCACCGGGGAGCTGTTTTTT	CASSYRGQTTGELFF
TRBV30	TRBJ2-1	-	-	TGTGCCTGGAGTGCTTACAATGAGCAGTTCTTC	CAWSAYNEQFF